This T cell receptor beta chain was recorded in a study of cytomegalovirus exposure and HLA in healthy donors. Overall study findings and caveats: Among CMV-associated TCR beta chains, most appeared HLA-restricted in a later analysis.

Germline CDR1 and CDR2: LGHNA and YNFKEQ. This CDR3 contains 13 residues. V lost 1 base to trimming and J lost 4 bases, with 7 bases between them. A word on this clone: The antigen is undetermined.

The PCR contained 60 Vbeta and 13 Jbeta primers. Assay used: immunoSEQ multiplex PCR; TCRdb lists only in-frame clones, some missing. The profile shows approximately 190,000 clones, about 79% of them singletons. Sequences were obtained from PBMCs. The rearrangement links TRBV4-2 to TRBJ1-1; D uncertain. The sequence was obtained from a boy younger than 10 in good health and CMV-seronegative. The CDR3 nucleotides are TGTGCCAGCAGCCAAGGTTCGGGCACTGAAGCTTTCTTT. It encodes CASSQGSGTEAFF.